The clone carrying this T cell receptor beta chain was picked up one time. Its specificity is not known. This sample was included in a study of Ad26.COV2.S vaccination and SARS-CoV-2 variants. The study, taken as a whole, reports: Placebo recipients showed lower spike-specific TCR breadth than vaccinees.

The CDR3 extends over 15 amino acids. Germline trimming cut 10 bases from V and 5 bases from J; bases unmatched to any gene: 15. Per germline, CDR1 ENHRY and CDR2 SYGVKD. Data came from immunoSEQ multiplex PCR; TCRdb stores just in-frame clones and leaves some out. The sample contains more than 150,000 clones, 70% to 90% of which appear only once. The chain links TRBV10-3 to TRBJ2-7; 9 bases agree with TRBD1. The receptor was isolated from a human donor who had recovered from COVID-19. The sample in question was peripheral blood, obtained after recovery from COVID-19. CDR3 nucleotides: TGTGCCACACTGGGGGGACAGGGCGGGTTCCACGAGCAGTACTTC. As protein: CATLGGQGGFHEQYF.